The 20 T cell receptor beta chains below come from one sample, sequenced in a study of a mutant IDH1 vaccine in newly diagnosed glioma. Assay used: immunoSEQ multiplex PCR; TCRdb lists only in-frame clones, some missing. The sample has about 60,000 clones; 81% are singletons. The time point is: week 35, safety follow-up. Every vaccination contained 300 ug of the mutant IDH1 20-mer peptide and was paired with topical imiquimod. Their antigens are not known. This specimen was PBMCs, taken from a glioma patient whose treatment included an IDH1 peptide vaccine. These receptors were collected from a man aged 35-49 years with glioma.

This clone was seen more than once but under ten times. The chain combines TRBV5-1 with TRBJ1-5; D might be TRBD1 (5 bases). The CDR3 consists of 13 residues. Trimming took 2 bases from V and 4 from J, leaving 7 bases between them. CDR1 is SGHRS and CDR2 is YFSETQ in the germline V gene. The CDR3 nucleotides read TGCGCCAGCAGCTTCGACAGAAATCAGCCCCAGCATTTT. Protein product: CASSFDRNQPQHF.

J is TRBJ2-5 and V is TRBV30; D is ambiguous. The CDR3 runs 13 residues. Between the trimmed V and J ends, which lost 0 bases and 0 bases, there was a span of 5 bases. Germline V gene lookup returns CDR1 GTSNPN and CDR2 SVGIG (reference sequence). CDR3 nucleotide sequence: TGTGCCTGGAGTGTCTCTCACCAAGAGACCCAGTACTTC. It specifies CAWSVSHQETQYF.

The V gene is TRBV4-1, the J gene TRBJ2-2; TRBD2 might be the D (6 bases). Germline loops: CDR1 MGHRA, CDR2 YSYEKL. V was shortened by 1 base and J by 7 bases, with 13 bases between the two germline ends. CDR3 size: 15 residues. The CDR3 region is CASSQVGGMGGELFF. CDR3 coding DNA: TGCGCCAGCAGCCAAGTAGGAGGGATGGGCGGGGAGCTGTTTTTT.

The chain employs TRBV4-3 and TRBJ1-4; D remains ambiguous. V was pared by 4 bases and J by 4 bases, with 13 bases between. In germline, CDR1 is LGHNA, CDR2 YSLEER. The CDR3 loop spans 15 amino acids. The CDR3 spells CASSPSGSHNEKLFF. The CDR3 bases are TGCGCCAGCAGCCCCTCCGGGAGCCATAATGAAAAACTGTTTTTT.

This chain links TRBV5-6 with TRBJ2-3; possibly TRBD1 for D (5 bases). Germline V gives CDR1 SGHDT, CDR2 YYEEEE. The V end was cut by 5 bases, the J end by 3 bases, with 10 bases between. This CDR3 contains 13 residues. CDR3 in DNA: TGTGCCAGCAGGTTCCAGGGTACAGATACGCAGTATTTT. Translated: CASRFQGTDTQYF. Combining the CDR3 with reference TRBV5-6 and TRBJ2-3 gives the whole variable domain DAGVTQSPTHLIKTRGQQVTLRCSPKSGHDTVSWYQQALGQGPQFIFQYYEEEERQRGNFPDRFSGHQFPNYSSELNVNALLLGDSALYLCASRFQGTDTQYFGPGTRLTVL.

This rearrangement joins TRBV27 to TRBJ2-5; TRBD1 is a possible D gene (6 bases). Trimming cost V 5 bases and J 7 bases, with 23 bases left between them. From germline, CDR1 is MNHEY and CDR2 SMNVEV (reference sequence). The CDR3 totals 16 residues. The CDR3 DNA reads TGTGCCAGCAGTCCGGGGACACCCGACGAAGGATGGACCCAGTACTTC. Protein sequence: CASSPGTPDEGWTQYF.

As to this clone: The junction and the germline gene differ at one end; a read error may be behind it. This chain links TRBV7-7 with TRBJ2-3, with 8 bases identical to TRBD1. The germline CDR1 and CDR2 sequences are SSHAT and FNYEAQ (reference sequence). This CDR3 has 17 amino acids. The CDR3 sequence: CASSSDRDRGRADTQYF. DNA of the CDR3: TGTGCTAGCAGCTCGGACAGAGACAGGGGTAGGGCAGATACGCAGTATTTT.

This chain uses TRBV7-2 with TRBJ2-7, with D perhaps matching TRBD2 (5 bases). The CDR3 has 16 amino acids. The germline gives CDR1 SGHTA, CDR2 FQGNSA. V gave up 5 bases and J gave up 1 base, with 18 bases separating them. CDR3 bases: TGTGCCAGCAGCCTGGCCCTGGCTAGCACGTCCTACGAGCAGTACTTC. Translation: CASSLALASTSYEQYF.

CDR3 region: CASSQDGLAGGLEQYF. The CDR3 bases are TGCGCCAGCAGCCAAGATGGACTAGCGGGGGGCCTCGAGCAGTACTTC. The genes are TRBV4-3 and TRBJ2-7, with 14 bases lining up with TRBD2. Trimming removed 0 bases from V and 6 bases from J; junction bases left unmatched: 4. The CDR3 is 16 amino acids. Germline CDR1 and CDR2: LGHNA and YSLEER.

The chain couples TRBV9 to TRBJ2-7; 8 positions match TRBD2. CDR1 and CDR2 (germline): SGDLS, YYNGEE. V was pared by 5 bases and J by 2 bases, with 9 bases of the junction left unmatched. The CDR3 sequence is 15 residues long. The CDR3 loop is CASSPRSGSPYEQYF. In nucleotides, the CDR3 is TGTGCCAGCAGTCCCCGGAGCGGGAGCCCCTACGAGCAGTACTTC.

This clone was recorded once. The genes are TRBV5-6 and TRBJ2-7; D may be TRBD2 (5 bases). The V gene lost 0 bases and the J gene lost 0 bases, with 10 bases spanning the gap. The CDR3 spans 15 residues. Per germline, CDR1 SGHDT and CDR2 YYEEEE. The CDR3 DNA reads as TGTGCCAGCAGCTTGGGAGGGCGGAGCTCCTACGAGCAGTACTTC. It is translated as CASSLGGRSSYEQYF. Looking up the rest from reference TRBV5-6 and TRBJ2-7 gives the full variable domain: DAGVTQSPTHLIKTRGQQVTLRCSPKSGHDTVSWYQQALGQGPQFIFQYYEEEERQRGNFPDRFSGHQFPNYSSELNVNALLLGDSALYLCASSLGGRSSYEQYFGPGTRLTVT.

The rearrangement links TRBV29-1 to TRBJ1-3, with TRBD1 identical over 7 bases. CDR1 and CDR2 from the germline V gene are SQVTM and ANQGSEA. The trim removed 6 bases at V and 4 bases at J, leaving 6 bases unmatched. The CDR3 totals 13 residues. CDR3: CSVETGLGNTIYF. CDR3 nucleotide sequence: TGCAGCGTGGAGACAGGGTTGGGAAACACCATATATTTT.

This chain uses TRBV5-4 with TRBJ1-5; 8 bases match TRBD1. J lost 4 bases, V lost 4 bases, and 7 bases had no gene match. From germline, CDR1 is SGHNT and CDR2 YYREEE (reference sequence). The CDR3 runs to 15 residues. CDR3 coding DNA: TGTGCCAGCAGCGCCGGGACAGGTGGGAATCAGCCCCAGCATTTT. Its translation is CASSAGTGGNQPQHF.

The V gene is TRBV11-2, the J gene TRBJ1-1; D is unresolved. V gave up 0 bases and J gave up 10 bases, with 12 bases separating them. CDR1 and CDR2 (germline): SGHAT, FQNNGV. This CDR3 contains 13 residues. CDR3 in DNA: TGTGCCAGCAGCTTAGATTGGGAGGGAATAGCTTTCTTT. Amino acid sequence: CASSLDWEGIAFF. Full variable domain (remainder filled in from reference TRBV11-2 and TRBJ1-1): EAGVAQSPRYKIIEKRQSVAFWCNPISGHATLYWYQQILGQGPKLLIQFQNNGVVDDSQLPKDRFSAERLKGVDSTLKIQPAKLEDSAVYLCASSLDWEGIAFFGQGTRLTVV.

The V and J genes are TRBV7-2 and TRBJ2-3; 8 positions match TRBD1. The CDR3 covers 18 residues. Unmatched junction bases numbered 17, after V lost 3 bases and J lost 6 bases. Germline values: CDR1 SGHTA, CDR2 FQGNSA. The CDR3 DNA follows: TGTGCCAGCAGCTTCCACCGGACAGGGACGGTAGGAGGTGATACGCAGTATTTT. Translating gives CASSFHRTGTVGGDTQYF.

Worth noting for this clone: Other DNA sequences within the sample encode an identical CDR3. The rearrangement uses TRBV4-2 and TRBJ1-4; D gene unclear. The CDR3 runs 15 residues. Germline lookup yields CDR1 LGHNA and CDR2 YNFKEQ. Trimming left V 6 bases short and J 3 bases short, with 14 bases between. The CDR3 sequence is CASSPTETANEKLFF. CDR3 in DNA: TGTGCCAGCAGTCCCACCGAAACAGCTAATGAAAAACTGTTTTTT.

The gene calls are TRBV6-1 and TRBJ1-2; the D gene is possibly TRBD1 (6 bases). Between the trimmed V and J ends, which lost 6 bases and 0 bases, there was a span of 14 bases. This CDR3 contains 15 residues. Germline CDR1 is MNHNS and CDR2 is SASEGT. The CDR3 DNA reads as TGTGCCAGCAGCGAGGGGACAACTCCTAACTATGGCTACACCTTC. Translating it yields CASSEGTTPNYGYTF.

The CDR3 loop reads CASSPADRVKAYEQYF. The CDR3 region has the DNA TGTGCCAGCAGCCCTGCAGACAGGGTAAAAGCCTACGAGCAGTACTTC. The chain combines TRBV5-6 with TRBJ2-7; 7 bases line up with TRBD1. The CDR3 runs to 16 residues. Germline V gene data show CDR1 as SGHDT and CDR2 as YYEEEE. V trimming: 4 bases; J trimming: 2 bases; junction bases outside the gene matches: 12.

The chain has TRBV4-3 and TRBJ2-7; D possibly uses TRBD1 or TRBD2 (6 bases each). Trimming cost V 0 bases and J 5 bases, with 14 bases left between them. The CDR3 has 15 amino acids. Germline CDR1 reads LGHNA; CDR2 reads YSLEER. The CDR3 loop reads CASSQDYGQRDEQYF. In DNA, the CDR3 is TGCGCCAGCAGCCAAGATTACGGACAGCGGGACGAGCAGTACTTC.

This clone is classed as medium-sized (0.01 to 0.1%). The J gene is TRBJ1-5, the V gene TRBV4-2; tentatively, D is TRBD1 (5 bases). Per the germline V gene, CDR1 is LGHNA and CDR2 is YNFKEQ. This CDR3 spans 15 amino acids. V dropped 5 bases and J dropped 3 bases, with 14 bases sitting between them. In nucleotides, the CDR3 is TGTGCCAGCAGCGACTTTCGGGACCCCAATCAGCCCCAGCATTTT. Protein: CASSDFRDPNQPQHF.